These T cell receptor beta chains were read from a single sample in a study of cytomegalovirus exposure and HLA in healthy donors. Sequenced by immunoSEQ multiplex PCR; TCRdb stores in-frame clones only, minus some. The table records about 200,000 clones, over 65% of them present only once. Sequencing was carried out using PBMCs. The source is a woman in her late teens or twenties in good health and CMV-seronegative. The CDR3 runs from the conserved cysteine through the conserved F or W. The D gene is left open where the match is weak. Rows give clone size only sometimes, using once, few, many, or a class for an expanded clone.

TRBV28,TRBJ2-5,TRBD1,NA,CASSTRTGSIGETQYF,TGTGCCAGCAGTACCCGGACAGGGAGTATTGGAGAGACCCAGTACTTC
TRBV4-1,TRBJ2-3,TRBD1,once,CASSQQTGITDTQYF,TGCGCCAGCAGCCAACAGACAGGGATTACAGATACGCAGTATTTT
TRBV6-5,TRBJ1-1,TRBD1,once,CASSNRDRGLTEAFF,TGTGCCAGCAGTAACCGGGACAGGGGGCTCACTGAAGCTTTCTTT
TRBV25-1,TRBJ1-2,TRBD1,NA,CASSAGQGIDGYTF,TGTGCCAGCAGTGCGGGACAGGGTATCGACGGCTACACCTTC
TRBV27,TRBJ2-7,NA,NA,CASRGGSSYEQYF,TGTGCCAGCAGAGGGGGGAGCTCCTACGAGCAGTACTTC
TRBV15,TRBJ2-1,NA,NA,CATSRMGLYNEQFF,TGTGCCACCAGCAGAATGGGGCTTTACAATGAGCAGTTCTTC
TRBV27,TRBJ2-7,NA,once,CASSLAGPYEQYF,TGTGCCAGCAGTTTAGCGGGGCCCTACGAGCAGTACTTC
TRBV5-1,TRBJ1-1,TRBD1,NA,CASSLEGQRSNTEAFF,TGCGCCAGCAGCTTGGAGGGACAGAGATCGAACACTGAAGCTTTCTTT
TRBV4-1,TRBJ2-5,TRBD2,NA,CASSQDRGLAQETQYF,TGCGCCAGCAGCCAAGATCGGGGACTAGCACAAGAGACCCAGTACTTC
TRBV30,TRBJ2-3,TRBD2,NA,CAWSVSLAGGQADTQYF,TGTGCCTGGAGTGTAAGCCTAGCGGGAGGGCAGGCAGATACGCAGTATTTT
TRBV5-1,TRBJ2-7,NA,few,CASSIQGPYEQYF,TGCGCCAGCAGCATACAGGGTCCCTACGAGCAGTACTTC
TRBV2,TRBJ2-3,TRBD2,NA,CASSPGTSGGGAQYF,TGTGCCAGCTCCCCTGGGACTAGCGGGGGGGGTGCGCAGTATTTT
TRBV5-6,TRBJ2-3,NA,NA,CASSLEVFSSSTDTQYF,TGTGCCAGCAGCTTGGAGGTGTTTTCCTCTAGCACAGATACGCAGTATTTT
TRBV7-3,TRBJ1-2,NA,once,CASSPQEGYGYTF,TGTGCCAGCAGCCCTCAGGAAGGCTATGGCTACACCTTC
TRBV10-3,TRBJ2-7,TRBD2,NA,CAIRASGVRHSYEQYF,TGTGCCATCAGGGCTAGCGGGGTCAGACACTCCTACGAGCAGTACTTC
TRBV5-1,TRBJ1-3,NA,NA,CASSLAAGNTIYF,TGCGCCAGCAGCTTGGCAGCTGGAAACACCATATATTTT
TRBV10-3,TRBJ1-1,NA,many,CAISESSREAFF,TGTGCCATCAGTGAGTCTAGCAGGGAAGCTTTCTTT
TRBV4-1,TRBJ2-2,NA,NA,CASSQEWRPHNTGELFF,TGCGCCAGCAGCCAAGAGTGGCGACCTCACAACACCGGGGAGCTGTTTTTT
TRBV2,TRBJ2-5,TRBD1,NA,CASSEPITGGKLETQYF,TGTGCCAGCAGTGAACCAATAACAGGGGGAAAGCTGGAGACCCAGTACTTC
TRBV6-5,TRBJ2-2,NA,NA,CASRQGFGGELFF,TGTGCCAGCAGACAGGGATTTGGCGGGGAGCTGTTTTTT
TRBV5-6,TRBJ1-1,TRBD1,NA,CASSLGDRNTEAFF,TGTGCCAGCAGCTTAGGGGACAGGAACACTGAAGCTTTCTTT
TRBV18,TRBJ1-6,TRBD1,NA,CASSPQGVGDSPLHF,TGTGCCAGCTCACCGCAGGGGGTGGGGGATTCACCCCTCCACTTT